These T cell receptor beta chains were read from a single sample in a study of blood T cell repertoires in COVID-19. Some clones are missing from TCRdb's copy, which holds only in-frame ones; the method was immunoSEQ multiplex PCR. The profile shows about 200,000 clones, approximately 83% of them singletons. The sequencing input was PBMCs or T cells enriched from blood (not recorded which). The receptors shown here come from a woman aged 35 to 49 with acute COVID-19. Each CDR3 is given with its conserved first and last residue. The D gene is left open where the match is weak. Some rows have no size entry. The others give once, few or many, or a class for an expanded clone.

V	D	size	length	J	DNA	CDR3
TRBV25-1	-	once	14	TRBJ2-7	TGTGCCAGCAGTGAACCAGGTTTGTCCTACGAGCAGTACTTC	CASSEPGLSYEQYF
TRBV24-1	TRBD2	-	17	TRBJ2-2	TGTGCCACCAGTGATGAGGTCCTAGCGGGAGGTACCGGGGAGCTGTTTTTT	CATSDEVLAGGTGELFF
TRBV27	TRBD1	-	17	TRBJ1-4	TGTGCCAGCAGCCAAAGGAGACAGGGGCAGACTAATGAAAAACTGTTTTTT	CASSQRRQGQTNEKLFF
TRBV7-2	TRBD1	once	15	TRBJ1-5	TGTGCCAGCAGCTTGACAGGGGGTTCCCCCCAGCCCCAGCATTTT	CASSLTGGSPQPQHF
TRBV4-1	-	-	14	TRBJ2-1	TGCGCCAGCAGCCAAGATTCCCGCGCCAATGAGCAGTTCTTC	CASSQDSRANEQFF
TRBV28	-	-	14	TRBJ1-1	TGTGCCAGCAGTCCCCCCAGGGTGAACACTGAAGCTTTCTTT	CASSPPRVNTEAFF
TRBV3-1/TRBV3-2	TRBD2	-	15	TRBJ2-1	TGTGCCAGCAGCCCGGGACTAGCGGGAGAGAATGAGCAGTTCTTC	CASSPGLAGENEQFF
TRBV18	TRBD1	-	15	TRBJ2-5	TGTGCCAGCTCACCAGGAAGGGACAGCCAAGAGACCCAGTACTTC	CASSPGRDSQETQYF
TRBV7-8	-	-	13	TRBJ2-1	TGTGCCAGCAGCTTAGGGGAAAGGGGTTCAGGGTTCTTC	CASSLGERGSGFF
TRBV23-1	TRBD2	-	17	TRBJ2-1	TGCGCCAGCAGTCAATCGGGGACTAGCGGGAGAGCCAATGAGCAGTTCTTC	CASSQSGTSGRANEQFF
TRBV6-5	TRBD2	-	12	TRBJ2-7	TGTGCCAGCAGTAGCGGGAAGGCCGAGCAGTACTTC	CASSSGKAEQYF
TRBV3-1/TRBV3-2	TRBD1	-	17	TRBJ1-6	TGTGCCAGCAGCCAAACCACAGGGGGAGTCTATAATTCACCCCTCCACTTT	CASSQTTGGVYNSPLHF
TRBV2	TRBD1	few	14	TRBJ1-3	TGTGCCAGCAGCTCCACAGGGGATGGAAACACCATATATTTT	CASSSTGDGNTIYF
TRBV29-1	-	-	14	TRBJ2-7	TGCAGCGTTGATATGGGCACGGTCGCCTACGAGCAGTACTTC	CSVDMGTVAYEQYF
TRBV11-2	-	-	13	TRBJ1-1	TGTGCCAGCAGCGGGGGCGGTAACACTGAAGCTTTCTTT	CASSGGGNTEAFF
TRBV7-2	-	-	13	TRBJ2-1	TGTGCCAGCAGCTTGTATACCTACAATGAGCAGTTCTTC	CASSLYTYNEQFF
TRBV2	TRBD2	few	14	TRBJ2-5	TGTGCCAGCAAACTAGCGGGAAAGGGGGAGACCCAGTACTTC	CASKLAGKGETQYF
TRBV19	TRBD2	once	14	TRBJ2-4	TGTGCCAGTAGTATCAGGGAGGGAAAAAACATTCAGTACTTC	CASSIREGKNIQYF
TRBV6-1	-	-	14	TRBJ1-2	TGTGCCAGCAGTGAATTGGGTGGGACACATGGCTACACCTTC	CASSELGGTHGYTF
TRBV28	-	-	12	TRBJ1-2	TGTGCCAGCAGTTATCAACTCTATGGCTACACCTTC	CASSYQLYGYTF
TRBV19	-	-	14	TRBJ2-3	TGTGCCAGTAGTATCGGCAGGGCCTCAGATACGCAGTATTTT	CASSIGRASDTQYF
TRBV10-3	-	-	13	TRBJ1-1	TGTGCCATGGGCCTGGGCGTGAACACTGAAGCTTTCTTT	CAMGLGVNTEAFF
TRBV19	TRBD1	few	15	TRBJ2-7	TGTGCCAGTAGTATCCCCGGGACAGGGGCCTACGAGCAGTACTTC	CASSIPGTGAYEQYF
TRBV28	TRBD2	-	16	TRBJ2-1	TGTGCCAGCAAAATTCTTGGGACTAGCGTCTACAATGAGCAGTTCTTC	CASKILGTSVYNEQFF
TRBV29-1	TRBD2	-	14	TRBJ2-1	TGCAGCGCCTCGTGGACTAGCGGCTACAATGAGCAGTTCTTC	CSASWTSGYNEQFF
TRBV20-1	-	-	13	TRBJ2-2	TGCAGTGCTAGTAAGGGGAACTCCGGGGAGCTGTTTTTT	CSASKGNSGELFF
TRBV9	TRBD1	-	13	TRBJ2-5	TGTGCCAGCGCCCAGGGGGTACAAGAGACCCAGTACTTC	CASAQGVQETQYF
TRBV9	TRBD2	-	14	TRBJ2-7	TGTGCCAGCAGCGTAGGACGGGAGGGGGACGAGCAGTACTTC	CASSVGREGDEQYF
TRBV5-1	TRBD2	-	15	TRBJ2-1	TGCGCCAGCAGCGTAACCGGGACTACCCACAATGAGCAGTTCTTC	CASSVTGTTHNEQFF
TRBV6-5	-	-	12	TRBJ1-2	TGTGCCAGCAGTTATGGAGGCTATGGCTACACCTTC	CASSYGGYGYTF
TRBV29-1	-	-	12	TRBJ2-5	TGCAGCGCTAGGGGTCGGCAAGAGACCCAGTACTTC	CSARGRQETQYF
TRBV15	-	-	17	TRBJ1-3	TGTGCCACAGGGGGTTCCGGGACAACATTCTCTGGAAACACCATATATTTT	CATGGSGTTFSGNTIYF
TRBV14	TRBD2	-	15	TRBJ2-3	TGTGCCAGCAGCCGGACTAGCGGTTTCACAGATACGCAGTATTTT	CASSRTSGFTDTQYF
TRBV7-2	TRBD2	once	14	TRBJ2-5	TGTGCCAGCAGCTTGACTAGCGGACAAGAGACCCAGTACTTC	CASSLTSGQETQYF